This TCR beta chain was sequenced in a study of Graves' ophthalmopathy and Graves' hyperthyroidism. The CDR3 has 18 amino acids. Trimming removed 5 bases from V and 0 bases from J; junction bases left unmatched: 8. Hyperthyroidism patients, all newly diagnosed, had under 2 months' duration and ages of 18 to 65. This clonotype was seen ten or more times. Amplification from RNA transcripts yielded the TCR beta CDR3 regions. First-round RT-PCR relied on HTBI primers, and a second-round multiplex PCR came next. TCRdb ran MiXCR on the multiplex PCR reads and lists one entry per CDR3 protein. Among over a million distinct CDR3 sequences, 35% to 40% were seen once, and the ten largest hold approximately 12%.

Specimen: peripheral blood or thyroid tissue (not recorded which). The chain couples TRBV12-3 or TRBV12-4 to TRBJ2-6; 9 bases line up with TRBD1. This TCR was recovered from an adult man with Graves' hyperthyroidism. CDR3 nucleotides: TGTGCCAGCAGTGCGTGGACAGGGGCCGGCTCTGGGGCCAACGTCCTGACTTTC. Its protein is CASSAWTGAGSGANVLTF.